Presented here are 10 T cell receptor beta chains from one specimen sequenced in a study of blood T cell repertoires in COVID-19. Libraries were prepared by immunoSEQ multiplex PCR; TCRdb keeps only in-frame clonotypes and omits some of them. The sample lists roughly 150,000 clones; 76% were seen once. The sequencing sample was made of peripheral blood. These receptors were taken from a woman older than 75 with acute or convalescent COVID-19.

V gene TRBV9 combines with J gene TRBJ2-3; 8 nucleotides align to TRBD1. The CDR3 contains 19 residues. Looked up from germline, CDR1 is SGDLS and CDR2 is YYNGEE. V trimming: 0 bases; J trimming: 2 bases; junction bases outside the gene matches: 14. As DNA, the CDR3 is TGTGCCAGCAGCGTAGGGCAGGGGGCGACCTTTCCTACCACAGATACGCAGTATTTT. It is translated as CASSVGQGATFPTTDTQYF.

This chain joins TRBV5-1 and TRBJ2-3, with 13 bases matching TRBD2. This CDR3 has 18 residues. Per the germline V gene, CDR1 is SGHRS and CDR2 is YFSETQ. V lost 0 bases and J lost 1; bases outside the gene matches: 5. DNA for the CDR3: TGCGCCAGCAGCTTGGCCCTCGGACTAGCGGGGGGCACAGATACGCAGTATTTT. It specifies CASSLALGLAGGTDTQYF.

The J gene is TRBJ1-1, the V gene TRBV7-9; D is unclear. V lost 5 bases to trimming and J lost 0 bases, with 10 bases between them. CDR3 length: 14 residues. Germline V CDR1 and CDR2: SEHNR, FQNEAQ (reference sequence). For the CDR3, the DNA is TGTGCCAGCAGCCCTAGCGGGGTGAACACTGAAGCTTTCTTT. This codes for CASSPSGVNTEAFF.

This sequence joins TRBV7-2 and TRBJ2-5; TRBD1 matches 9 bases. The CDR3 sequence is 18 residues long. Germline assignment: CDR1 SGHTA and CDR2 FQGNSA. V lost 2 bases, J lost 3 bases, and 13 bases stayed unmatched. CDR3: CASSLMRGTGGAEETQYF. In DNA form, the CDR3 reads TGTGCCAGCAGCTTAATGAGGGGAACAGGGGGCGCGGAAGAGACCCAGTACTTC. Looking up the rest from reference TRBV7-2 and TRBJ2-5 gives the full variable domain: GAGVSQSPSNKVTEKGKDVELRCDPISGHTALYWYRQSLGQGLEFLIYFQGNSAPDKSGLPSDRFSAERTGGSVSTLTIQRTQQEDSAVYLCASSLMRGTGGAEETQYFGPGTRLLVL.

This clone has only one observation. The chain uses TRBV5-8 and TRBJ1-1; D is possibly TRBD1 (5 bases). Trimming pared 2 bases from V and 4 bases from J, leaving 9 bases between. This CDR3 is 13 amino acids long. Germline CDR1 reads SGHTS; CDR2 reads YDEGEE. The CDR3 loop reads CASSFGGRTEAFF. Here the CDR3 DNA reads TGTGCCAGCAGCTTCGGGGGACGCACTGAAGCTTTCTTT.

The chain recombines TRBV7-9 with TRBJ1-5; perhaps TRBD1 as D (5 bases). This CDR3 spans 13 amino acids. Germline loops: CDR1 SEHNR, CDR2 FQNEAQ (reference sequence). Trimming shortened V by 8 bases and J by 6 bases, and 14 bases separated the two germline ends. The CDR3 DNA sequence: TGTGCCAGCTCCGAACAGGCTAGTCAGCCCCAGCATTTT. This codes for CASSEQASQPQHF.

This chain uses TRBV11-3 with TRBJ2-7; tentatively, D is TRBD1 (6 bases). Germline V gene lookup returns CDR1 SGHNT and CDR2 YENEEA. V gave up 2 bases and J gave up 6 bases, with 14 bases separating them. The CDR3 totals 14 residues. CDR3 in amino acids: CASSLMGQNLEQYF. In DNA, the CDR3 is TGTGCCAGCAGCTTAATGGGACAAAACCTCGAGCAGTACTTC.

V gene TRBV7-2 combines with J gene TRBJ2-3; 8 bases agree with TRBD2. Germline lookup yields CDR1 SGHTA and CDR2 FQGNSA. The CDR3 is 17 amino acids. Trimming took 1 base from V and 2 from J; bases not matched to a gene: 8. The CDR3 DNA reads as TGTGCCAGCAGCTTAGAACACAGCGGGGGTTACACAGATACGCAGTATTTT. Protein product: CASSLEHSGGYTDTQYF.

This clone was detected only a few times. The rearrangement links TRBV3-1 (or the pseudogene TRBV3-2) to TRBJ1-3; D is uncertain. Germline CDR1 LGHDT, CDR2 YNNKEL (reference sequence). The V gene lost 0 bases and the J gene lost 4 bases, with 10 bases spanning the gap. The CDR3 runs to 15 residues. CDR3 DNA sequence: TGTGCCAGCAGCCAAGATCTGGTGGCAGGAAACACCATATATTTT. Translating it yields CASSQDLVAGNTIYF.

The rearrangement links TRBV5-4 to TRBJ1-1; D is uncertain. Per germline, CDR1 SGHNT and CDR2 YYREEE (reference sequence). This CDR3 is built from 13 residues. V gave up 4 bases and J gave up 0 bases, with 7 bases separating them. The CDR3 DNA sequence: TGTGCCAGCAGCCCAGAGGTGAACACTGAAGCTTTCTTT. Amino acids: CASSPEVNTEAFF.